The next 9 T cell receptor beta chains were all read from a single sample in a study of blood T cell repertoires in COVID-19. Using immunoSEQ multiplex PCR, the repertoire was profiled, and TCRdb retains in-frame clones only, with some absent. This repertoire shows around 300,000 clones, 65% to 90% found once; its top ten account for around 13%. Sequencing input: peripheral blood. These TCRs come from a woman in her 70s with COVID-19, enrolled during active disease.

CDR3 nucleotide sequence: TGTGCCAGCAGCTGGGGAGACGCCTATGGCTACACCTTC. Translated: CASSWGDAYGYTF. This chain uses TRBV7-9 with TRBJ1-2; D is unresolved. From germline, CDR1 is SEHNR and CDR2 FQNEAQ (reference sequence). The CDR3 spans 13 residues. The ends were cut back, 4 bases at V and 4 bases at J, with 10 bases in the middle.

The chain couples TRBV13 to TRBJ2-3, with TRBD2 as a possible D gene (6 bases). This CDR3 spans 15 amino acids. V was trimmed by 5 bases and J by 4 bases, leaving 16 bases between them. Germline loops: CDR1 PRHDT, CDR2 FYEKMQ (reference sequence). CDR3 loop: CASSLGPGVSDTQYF. CDR3 in DNA: TGTGCCAGCAGCCTCGGACCGGGGGTTTCAGATACGCAGTATTTT.

This rearrangement joins TRBV5-6 to TRBJ2-5, with 11 bases fitting TRBD2. V shed 5 bases, J shed 7 bases, and the junction held 10 bases outside the gene matches. CDR1 SGHDT and CDR2 YYEEEE come from the germline V gene. The CDR3 covers 15 residues. CDR3 nucleotides: TGTGCCAGCAGTTATAGCGGGGGGGCCCTTGGGACCCAGTACTTC. It encodes CASSYSGGALGTQYF.

The chain has TRBV24-1 and TRBJ1-2; TRBD1 matches 12 bases. Germline V lookup: CDR1 KGHDR, CDR2 SFDVKD. The length of the CDR3 is 15 residues. The V and J ends lost 5 bases and 7 bases, in that order; junction bases with no gene match: 7. CDR3 sequence: CATSGPGQGATGYTF. The CDR3 DNA follows: TGTGCCACCAGTGGACCGGGACAGGGGGCGACTGGCTACACCTTC.

This clone was seen only once. V is TRBV6-2 or TRBV6-3 and J is TRBJ2-7; a possible D gene is TRBD2 (5 bases). Per germline, CDR1 MNHEY and CDR2 SVGEGT. Trimming took 0 bases from V and 3 from J, leaving 12 bases between them. This CDR3 spans 15 amino acids. CDR3 DNA sequence: TGTGCCAGCAGTTACTCCGATAGCGCAAACTACGAGCAGTACTTC. Translation: CASSYSDSANYEQYF.

There are a few counts of this clone. The chain employs TRBV30 and TRBJ1-2, with 12 positions matching TRBD1. CDR3 size: 15 residues. Trimming at V came to 3 bases and at J to 3 bases, leaving 5 bases not matched to a gene. CDR1 is GTSNPN, CDR2 SVGIG, per germline (reference sequence). The CDR3 DNA reads as TGTGCCTGGAGCCGGGGGACAGGGGGCTACTATGGCTACACCTTC. The encoded protein is CAWSRGTGGYYGYTF.

Written as DNA, the CDR3 is TGTGCCAGTAGTACCTACAGGGAGAACACTGAAGCTTTCTTT. This translates into CASSTYRENTEAFF. The V call is TRBV19, the J call TRBJ1-1; D might be TRBD1 (6 bases). V was cut by 4 bases and J by 1 base, with 10 bases left in between. The CDR3 is 14 amino acids. The germline CDR1 and CDR2 sequences are LNHDA and SQIVND (reference sequence).

The CDR3 here is CASSGLAGGSTGELFF. CDR3 DNA sequence: TGTGCCAGCAGCGGACTAGCGGGGGGTTCGACCGGGGAGCTGTTTTTT. This chain connects TRBV2 to TRBJ2-2; 14 positions match TRBD2. The V segment lost 6 bases and the J segment 5 bases; nucleotides outside the gene matches: 5. The V gene's germline CDR1 is SNHLY and CDR2 FYNNEI. The CDR3 has 16 amino acids.

The chain uses TRBV30 and TRBJ2-5; 7 nucleotides match TRBD2. This CDR3 region has 14 residues. With V trimmed by 0 bases and J by 5 bases, 6 bases remained unmatched. CDR1 and CDR2 from the germline V gene are GTSNPN and SVGIG (reference sequence). Written as DNA, the CDR3 is TGTGCCTGGAGTGTAACACTGGGGGGGGAGACCCAGTACTTC. It is translated as CAWSVTLGGETQYF.